This TCR beta chain stems from a study of CD8+ T cells in alopecia areata. Study-wide results and caveats: Under tofacitinib, fewer expanded CD8+ clones appeared among the top 100 scalp clones.

Noted treatment: oral pan-JAK inhibitor, 5-10 mg twice daily. Comment on this clone: Its antigen is not identified.

The authors extracted RNA and reverse transcribed it into cDNA as the sequencing template. Repertoires were generated with immunoSEQ multiplex PCR, while TCRdb's copy carries only in-frame clones and drops some. This sample carries roughly 280,000 clones, about three fifths of them seen once, and the ten largest clones take 0.93%. Germline lookup yields CDR1 SGDLS and CDR2 YYNGEE. CDR3 size: 14 residues. V lost 6 bases, J lost 4 bases, and 9 bases stayed unmatched. The sample in question was CD4+ T cells sorted from blood, obtained around week 54, from a patient treated with tofacitinib. The TCR comes from a human donor with alopecia areata. The chain employs TRBV9 and TRBJ1-2; 7 bases match TRBD1. The CDR3 sequence is CASTRGQPSYGYTF. The CDR3 nucleotides are TGTGCCAGCACCCGGGGACAGCCGAGCTATGGCTACACCTTC.